A selection of T cell receptor beta chains follows, all from one sample in a study of regulatory T cells in long-lasting Graves disease. TCRdb passed the multiplex PCR reads through MiXCR, listing each CDR3 protein once. This table has under 400,000 distinct CDR3 sequences, about a sixth appearing once. These records were also assigned to another study, of T cells in Graves' hyperthyroidism and ophthalmopathy.

Sequences were derived from peripheral blood mononuclear cells (PBMCs), sampled at new diagnosis, from a patient treated with antithyroid drugs. Receptors originate from a man between 35 and 55 years old with Graves disease. Each CDR3 is given with its conserved first and last residue. D genes are given only for firm matches. Some rows mark clone size as missing; the rest say once, few, many or name a class of expanded clone.

TRBJ2-1	TRBV6-1	NA	many	CASREGGSSYNEQFF	TGTGCCAGCAGAGAGGGGGGAAGCTCCTACAATGAGCAGTTCTTC
TRBJ2-1	TRBV28	NA	many	CASTRRAGAYNEQFF	TGTGCCAGCACTCGAAGGGCAGGCGCCTACAATGAGCAGTTCTTC
TRBJ2-7	TRBV20-1	NA	few	CSAWASQQYF	TGCAGTGCTTGGGCCAGCCAGCAGTACTTC
TRBJ1-1	TRBV28	TRBD1	many	CASSFAPGQGNTEAFF	TGTGCCAGCAGTTTTGCCCCGGGACAGGGGAACACTGAAGCTTTCTTT
TRBJ1-5	TRBV4-1	TRBD1	NA	CASSQTTGVEQPQHF	TGCGCCAGCAGCCAAACGACAGGGGTGGAGCAGCCCCAGCATTTT
TRBJ2-3	TRBV19	NA	many	CASSISGVGSTDTQYF	TGTGCCAGTAGTATATCTGGTGTCGGGAGCACAGATACGCAGTATTTT
TRBJ2-5	TRBV6-5	TRBD2	NA	CASSYGGGAGSQETQYF	TGTGCCAGCAGTTACGGCGGGGGGGCTGGGTCTCAGGAGACCCAGTACTTC
TRBJ2-7	TRBV20-1	NA	few	CSAEGPLGTYEQYF	TGCAGTGCCGAGGGACCTCTCGGAACCTACGAGCAGTACTTC
TRBJ2-7	TRBV4-2	NA	many	CASSQEPIYEQYF	TGTGCCAGCAGCCAAGAGCCCATCTACGAGCAGTACTTC
TRBJ1-5	TRBV10-3	NA	NA	CAISGGSNQPQHF	TGTGCCATCAGTGGGGGGAGCAATCAGCCCCAGCATTTT
TRBJ1-5	TRBV30	NA	many	CAWSPGRQPQHF	TGTGCCTGGAGTCCAGGGCGACAGCCCCAGCATTTT
TRBJ2-7	TRBV24-1	NA	NA	CATSDDSYEQYF	TGTGCCACCAGTGACGACAGCTACGAGCAGTACTTC
TRBJ1-2	TRBV3-1	NA	many	CASSQFVNYGYTF	TGTGCCAGCAGCCAATTCGTCAACTATGGCTACACCTTC
TRBJ2-3	TRBV5-1	TRBD1	NA	CASSLGTGPSDTQYF	TGCGCCAGCAGCCTAGGGACAGGACCTTCGGATACGCAGTATTTT
TRBJ1-5	TRBV3-1	TRBD1	NA	CASRRQGKGWRPQHF	TGTGCCAGCAGACGACAGGGGAAGGGTTGGAGGCCCCAGCATTTT
TRBJ2-5	TRBV7-9	TRBD2	NA	CASSLEGSGRGWETQYF	TGCGCCAGCAGCTTGGAGGGTAGCGGGAGAGGTTGGGAGACCCAGTACTTC
TRBJ2-3	TRBV24-1	NA	many	CATSDLGGTDTQYF	TGTGCCACCAGTGATTTGGGGGGTACAGATACGCAGTATTTT
TRBJ2-2	TRBV5-1	NA	many	CASRMNTGELFF	TGCGCCAGCAGAATGAACACCGGGGAGCTGTTTTTT
TRBJ2-2	TRBV4-3	TRBD2	NA	CASRRGGAETGELFF	TGCGCCAGCAGGCGCGGGGGGGCTGAAACCGGGGAGCTGTTTTTT
TRBJ1-3	TRBV28	TRBD1	many	CASTKQGAGGNTIYF	TGTGCCAGCACCAAACAGGGGGCAGGTGGAAACACCATATATTTT
TRBJ2-2	TRBV9	NA	many	CASSVTGVYGELFF	TGTGCCAGCAGCGTAACGGGTGTTTACGGGGAGCTGTTTTTT
TRBJ2-3	TRBV10-3	TRBD2	many	CAIRLGGGGTDTQYF	TGTGCCATCAGACTCGGGGGAGGGGGCACAGATACGCAGTATTTT